This entry is about one T cell receptor beta chain. This sample was included in a study of T cell responses to AZD1222 COVID-19 vaccine. This table comes from immunoSEQ multiplex PCR, and its TCRdb copy is limited to in-frame clones, with some not included. The profile shows 110,000 or so clones, approximately 86% of them singletons. Germline V gene sequence: CDR1 ENHRY, CDR2 SYGVKD. Trimming took 2 bases from V and 1 from J; bases not matched to a gene: 1. The CDR3 is made up of 14 amino acids. Here the sequenced sample was peripheral blood, taken on day 0 of MenACWY control vaccination. This chain uses TRBV10-3 with TRBJ1-1; 7 bases agree with TRBD1. The receptor comes from an adult in good health. This CDR3 is CAISERDRNTEAFF. CDR3 sequence (DNA): TGTGCCATCAGTGAGAGGGACAGGAACACTGAAGCTTTCTTT.